These 32 T cell receptor beta chains came from one sample sequenced in a study of T cells in Graves' hyperthyroidism and ophthalmopathy. The TCR beta CDR3 regions underwent amplification using RNA transcripts as the source. HTBI primers were the set used in a first-round RT-PCR of the TCR CDR3. TCRdb itself ran the multiplex PCR reads through MiXCR, one entry per CDR3 protein. The table lists more than 650,000 distinct CDR3 sequences, around 15% of them singletons. Source material: blood. The receptors shown here come from a woman in her late teens or twenties with Graves' hyperthyroidism.

This clonotype occurred many times. The chain joins TRBV28 to TRBJ2-7; TRBD2 aligns across 7 bases. Per the germline V gene, CDR1 is MDHEN and CDR2 is SYDVKM. The CDR3 consists of 16 residues. J lost 1 base, V lost 6 bases, and 12 bases had no gene match. CDR3 residues: CASSPLGGSPSYEQYF. The CDR3 DNA is TGTGCCAGCAGCCCCCTGGGCGGGAGCCCTTCCTACGAGCAGTACTTC.

The gene calls are TRBV3-1 and TRBJ1-2; D is uncertain. CDR1 and CDR2 (germline): LGHDT, YNNKEL (reference sequence). The CDR3 has 13 amino acids. V lost 8 bases to trimming and J lost 5 bases, with 15 bases between them. The CDR3 reads CASSFRERYGYTF. The DNA of the CDR3 is TGTGCCAGCTCCTTTAGGGAAAGATATGGCTACACCTTC.

This clonotype occurred a few times. J is TRBJ2-5 and V is TRBV7-8; no clear D gene. The germline gives CDR1 SGHVS, CDR2 FQNEAQ. The CDR3 covers 12 residues. Between the trimmed V and J ends, which lost 8 bases and 11 bases, there was a span of 18 bases. The CDR3 DNA reads as TGTGCCAGCGGGCCCCCCCCTGGTCAACAGTACTTC. This encodes CASGPPPGQQYF.

There are a few counts of this clonotype. The chain joins TRBV18 to TRBJ1-2, with 10 bases aligning to TRBD1. The ends lost 5 bases at V and 4 bases at J; junction bases unmatched: 7. CDR1 and CDR2 (germline): KGHSH, LQKENI. There are 15 residues in the CDR3. CDR3: CASSGTGASGYGYTF. CDR3 in DNA: TGTGCCAGCTCAGGGACAGGGGCTTCGGGCTATGGCTACACCTTC.

The chain has TRBV19 and TRBJ2-7; 8 bases line up with TRBD1. The CDR3 is 16 amino acids. Looked up from germline, CDR1 is LNHDA and CDR2 is SQIVND (reference sequence). Trimming removed 6 bases from V and 4 bases from J; junction bases left unmatched: 14. This CDR3 is CASSPRVETGAYEQYF. Written as DNA, the CDR3 is TGTGCCAGTAGCCCCCGCGTTGAGACAGGGGCATACGAGCAGTACTTC.

The CDR3 loop reads CAIRPGQVHEQYF. The DNA for the CDR3 is TGTGCCATCAGACCGGGACAGGTCCACGAGCAGTACTTC. V gene TRBV10-3 combines with J gene TRBJ2-7; 8 nucleotides match TRBD1. Germline V gene sequence: CDR1 ENHRY, CDR2 SYGVKD. V dropped 6 bases and J dropped 5; count of bases not matched to a gene: 6. This CDR3 comprises 13 residues.

The table lists this clonotype with many counts. The chain has TRBV5-1 and TRBJ2-3, with 8 bases fitting TRBD2. V gave up 7 bases and J gave up 2 bases; unmatched junction bases: 12. CDR1 and CDR2 from the germline V gene are SGHRS and YFSETQ. This CDR3 has 16 residues. CDR3 nucleotide sequence: TGCGCCAGCTTTATATCCCCGGGAGGGCCCACAGATACGCAGTATTTT. This gives the protein CASFISPGGPTDTQYF.

This clonotype was observed at least ten times. The chain links TRBV5-5 to TRBJ1-2; D gene uncertain. There are 15 residues in the CDR3. V was pared by 4 bases and J by 4 bases, with 17 bases between. Germline lookup yields CDR1 SGHKS and CDR2 YYEKEE (reference sequence). CDR3 nucleotide sequence: TGTGCCAGCAGCCTAATTACGGGCCAAATCTATGGCTACACCTTC. It translates to CASSLITGQIYGYTF. Combining the CDR3 with reference TRBV5-5 and TRBJ1-2 gives the whole variable domain DAGVTQSPTHLIKTRGQQVTLRCSPISGHKSVSWYQQVLGQGPQFIFQYYEKEERGRGNFPDRFSARQFPNYSSELNVNALLLGDSALYLCASSLITGQIYGYTFGSGTRLTVV.

The V gene is TRBV28, the J gene TRBJ2-1; 10 bases align to TRBD2. V lost 5 bases and J lost 0; bases outside the gene matches: 10. Germline V gene sequence: CDR1 MDHEN, CDR2 SYDVKM. This CDR3 contains 18 residues. The DNA of the CDR3 is TGTGCCAGCAGTATCCGGGGACTAGCGATCAGCTCCTACAATGAGCAGTTCTTC. Encoded protein: CASSIRGLAISSYNEQFF. Full variable domain (rest looked up from reference TRBV28 and TRBJ2-1): DVKVTQSSRYLVKRTGEKVFLECVQDMDHENMFWYRQDPGLGLRLIYFSYDVKMKEKGDIPEGYSVSREKKERFSLILESASTNQTSMYLCASSIRGLAISSYNEQFFGPGTRLTVL.

This clonotype was observed a few times. The rearrangement uses TRBV29-1 and TRBJ2-7; TRBD2 aligns across 9 bases. V lost 5 bases, J lost 7 bases, and 12 bases stayed unmatched. Germline CDR1 reads SQVTM; CDR2 reads ANQGSEA. This CDR3 contains 14 residues. The CDR3 DNA sequence: TGCAGCGTTAAAGTAGCGGGAGTAGTCTCAGAGCAGTACTTC. It yields the protein CSVKVAGVVSEQYF.

The chain combines TRBV28 with TRBJ2-4; D not certain. CDR1 MDHEN and CDR2 SYDVKM come from the germline V gene. Trimming took 5 bases from V and 6 from J, leaving 8 bases between them. The CDR3 is 12 amino acids. CDR3 coding DNA: TGTGCCAGCAGTCCAAGTTTAAACATTCAGTACTTC. Its translation: CASSPSLNIQYF. The whole variable domain, filled in from reference TRBV28 and TRBJ2-4, reads DVKVTQSSRYLVKRTGEKVFLECVQDMDHENMFWYRQDPGLGLRLIYFSYDVKMKEKGDIPEGYSVSREKKERFSLILESASTNQTSMYLCASSPSLNIQYFGAGTRLSVL.

This chain connects TRBV7-3 to TRBJ2-1; possible D gene TRBD2, 6 bases. Germline V gives CDR1 SGHTA, CDR2 FQGTGA. This CDR3 is built from 17 residues. Trimming took off 3 bases at V and 9 bases at J, with 24 bases between the two ends. CDR3 amino acids: CASSLRLERLGFGEQFF. In DNA, the CDR3 is TGTGCCAGCAGCTTGCGACTAGAACGGCTGGGGTTTGGTGAGCAGTTCTTC.

This clonotype was found many times. V is TRBV30 and J is TRBJ1-1, with 7 bases matching TRBD1. Germline assignment: CDR1 GTSNPN and CDR2 SVGIG (reference sequence). Germline trimming cut 4 bases from V and 0 bases from J; bases unmatched to any gene: 8. The CDR3 runs to 15 residues. CDR3 DNA sequence: TGTGCCTGGACAATCCCGGGACAGATGAACACTGAAGCTTTCTTT. The encoded protein is CAWTIPGQMNTEAFF.

V is TRBV29-1 and J is TRBJ1-5, with a tentative D call TRBD1 (6 bases). Germline CDR1 and CDR2: SQVTM and ANQGSEA. This CDR3 spans 12 amino acids. V was pared by 7 bases and J by 9 bases, with 16 bases between. The CDR3 spells CSARQAGGPQHF. The CDR3 coding sequence is TGCAGCGCGCGACAGGCCGGGGGGCCCCAGCATTTT.

This chain uses TRBV20-1 with TRBJ2-5; 7 nucleotides align to TRBD2. Germline CDR1 is DFQATT and CDR2 is SNEGSKA (reference sequence). This CDR3 has 17 amino acids. Trimming removed 5 bases from V and 5 bases from J; junction bases left unmatched: 20. Here the CDR3 DNA reads TGCAGTGCTGAACTCCCCCGGGCGGGGGAAAACTGGGAGACCCAGTACTTC. Amino acids: CSAELPRAGENWETQYF.

This clonotype was seen a handful of times. The chain combines TRBV19 with TRBJ2-1; no definite D call. The CDR3 runs to 14 residues. Germline V lookup: CDR1 LNHDA, CDR2 SQIVND (reference sequence). V was shortened by 6 bases and J by 0 bases, with 9 bases between the two germline ends. CDR3 loop: CASRKQSSYNEQFF. DNA of the CDR3: TGTGCCAGTAGGAAACAGAGCTCCTACAATGAGCAGTTCTTC. Full variable domain (rest looked up from reference TRBV19 and TRBJ2-1): DGGITQSPKYLFRKEGQNVTLSCEQNLNHDAMYWYRQDPGQGLRLIYYSQIVNDFQKGDIAEGYSVSREKKESFPLTVTSAQKNPTAFYLCASRKQSSYNEQFFGPGTRLTVL.

For this clonotype: A much larger clone differs from this one at a single base, so this may be a read error. A read error is likely, as this CDR3 ends without the conserved phenylalanine or tryptophan. V usage is TRBV11-2 and J usage is TRBJ2-1, with 11 nucleotides matching TRBD2. From germline, CDR1 is SGHAT and CDR2 FQNNGV. The CDR3 runs to 16 residues. The trim removed 1 base at V and 5 bases at J, leaving 4 bases unmatched. As DNA, the CDR3 is TGTGCCAGCAGCTTAGGACTAGCGGGGAACGACAATGAGCAGTTCCTC. Residues: CASSLGLAGNDNEQFL.

The rearrangement links TRBV20-1 to TRBJ2-7; possible D gene TRBD1, 7 bases. The V and J ends lost 0 bases and 2 bases respectively, with 14 bases between them. The CDR3 runs 15 residues. Germline CDR1 DFQATT, CDR2 SNEGSKA (reference sequence). The CDR3 loop reads CSARDWRGPTYEQYF. CDR3 sequence (DNA): TGCAGTGCTAGAGATTGGAGGGGGCCTACCTACGAGCAGTACTTC.

This clonotype was recorded a few times. V gene TRBV9 combines with J gene TRBJ2-7; D may match TRBD1 or TRBD2 (5 bases each). The CDR3 loop spans 16 amino acids. V gave up 0 bases and J gave up 1 base, with 14 bases separating them. The germline gives CDR1 SGDLS, CDR2 YYNGEE. CDR3 DNA: TGTGCCAGCAGCGTAGGGGATTGGGACCGATCCTACGAGCAGTACTTC. It specifies CASSVGDWDRSYEQYF.

A few counts support this clonotype. This chain uses TRBV9 with TRBJ2-1, with 7 bases matching TRBD2. With 1 base clipped from V and 6 bases from J, the junction kept 19 bases outside the gene matches. Germline CDR1 SGDLS, CDR2 YYNGEE. This CDR3 has 19 amino acids. DNA for the CDR3: TGTGCCAGCAGCGTAAAGGGAGGGACCGGCCTTTCAAGGGGCAATGAGCAGTTCTTC. This gives the protein CASSVKGGTGLSRGNEQFF.

This clonotype was counted a single time. V usage is TRBV6-1 and J usage is TRBJ1-2; D gene uncertain. V was clipped by 2 bases and J by 2 bases, with 12 bases between them. Germline CDR1 is MNHNS and CDR2 is SASEGT. There are 15 residues in the CDR3. The CDR3 nucleotides read TGTGCCAGCAGTGAATGGTTCAACCTCAACTATGGCTACACCTTC. This translates into CASSEWFNLNYGYTF.

This clonotype was recorded at least ten times. The chain joins TRBV12-3 or TRBV12-4 to TRBJ2-7; a possible D gene is TRBD2 (5 bases). Between the trimmed V and J ends, which lost 4 bases and 1 base, there was a span of 14 bases. The CDR3 loop spans 15 amino acids. DNA of the CDR3: TGTGCCAGCAGTTGGCGGGCCCGAAGATCCTACGAGCAGTACTTC. Amino acid sequence: CASSWRARRSYEQYF.

This clonotype has a count of ten or more. The gene calls are TRBV4-1 and TRBJ1-5; 7 bases align to TRBD1. V trimming: 4 bases; J trimming: 7 bases; junction bases outside the gene matches: 10. The germline V gene encodes CDR1 MGHRA and CDR2 YSYEKL. The CDR3 contains 15 residues. The CDR3 loop reads CASSPTTGRGQPQHF. CDR3 bases: TGCGCCAGCAGCCCAACGACAGGGAGAGGACAGCCCCAGCATTTT.

This clonotype was found many times. This sequence joins TRBV14 and TRBJ2-1; no clear D. CDR1 is SGHDN, CDR2 FVKESK, per germline. The length of the CDR3 is 15 residues. The V gene lost 1 base and the J gene lost 2 bases, with 9 bases spanning the gap. The CDR3 loop is CASSQGFGPYNEQFF. CDR3 in DNA: TGTGCCAGCAGCCAAGGGTTCGGTCCCTACAATGAGCAGTTCTTC. Full variable domain (rest looked up from reference TRBV14 and TRBJ2-1): EAGVTQFPSHSVIEKGQTVTLRCDPISGHDNLYWYRRVMGKEIKFLLHFVKESKQDESGMPNNRFLAERTGGTYSTLKVQPAELEDSGVYFCASSQGFGPYNEQFFGPGTRLTVL.

In its sample, this clonotype was seen a few times. The rearrangement uses TRBV7-3 and TRBJ1-1; 11 nucleotides line up with TRBD1. Germline CDR1 reads SGHTA; CDR2 reads FQGTGA. There are 15 residues in the CDR3. V shed 5 bases, J shed 1 base, and the junction held 3 bases outside the gene matches. In nucleotides, the CDR3 is TGTGCCAGCAGCCGGACAGGGGGCCCGAACACTGAAGCTTTCTTT. It yields the protein CASSRTGGPNTEAFF.

This clonotype was picked up a small number of times. The chain has TRBV7-9 and TRBJ2-1, with D perhaps being TRBD1 or TRBD2 (5 bases each). Germline values: CDR1 SEHNR, CDR2 FQNEAQ (reference sequence). This CDR3 is built from 14 residues. The V gene lost 4 bases and the J gene lost 8 bases, with 15 bases spanning the gap. CDR3 sequence: CASSSGASFDEQFF. The CDR3 nucleotides are TGTGCCAGCAGCTCCGGGGCTAGTTTCGATGAGCAGTTCTTC.

In this sample, this clonotype turned up many times. The rearrangement links TRBV10-3 to TRBJ1-4; a possible D gene is TRBD1 (5 bases). Trimming removed 4 bases at V and 6 bases at J, with 18 bases between. This CDR3 region has 16 residues. Germline loops: CDR1 ENHRY, CDR2 SYGVKD. The CDR3 spells CAISATAGGMDEKLFF. The CDR3, as DNA: TGTGCCATCAGTGCCACCGCGGGGGGTATGGATGAAAAACTGTTTTTT.

The chain combines TRBV3-1 with TRBJ2-2; D is unclear. With 5 bases removed from V and 4 bases from J, the gap between germline ends came to 5 bases. The CDR3 contains 12 residues. From germline, CDR1 is LGHDT and CDR2 YNNKEL (reference sequence). The DNA of the CDR3 is TGTGCCAGCAGCGCAATCACCGGGGAGCTGTTTTTT. Encoded protein: CASSAITGELFF.

The chain links TRBV12-3 or TRBV12-4 to TRBJ1-2; D call uncertain. CDR3 length: 12 residues. Trimming removed 3 bases from V and 8 bases from J, with 10 bases in between. The CDR3 spells CASSFGSRGYTF. Written as DNA, the CDR3 is TGTGCCAGCAGTTTCGGCAGCAGAGGCTACACCTTC.

There are many counts of this clonotype. The chain recombines TRBV20-1 with TRBJ1-2; D perhaps matches TRBD1 (5 bases). Germline CDR1 reads DFQATT; CDR2 reads SNEGSKA (reference sequence). V dropped 1 base and J dropped 2 bases, with 23 bases sitting between them. This CDR3 contains 18 residues. CDR3 nucleotides: TGCAGTGCTAGAGTGGGAGTCGGACATCAGGTCGCGAACTATGGCTACACCTTC. Translated: CSARVGVGHQVANYGYTF.

This clonotype was seen repeatedly, ten times or more. The chain combines TRBV6-2 or TRBV6-3 with TRBJ2-1, with TRBD2 matching 11 bases. The CDR3 spans 21 residues. Unmatched junction bases numbered 22, after V lost 6 bases and J lost 3 bases. The germline CDR1 and CDR2 sequences are MNHEY and SVGEGT. The CDR3 region has the DNA TGTGCCAGCAGCCCCCTGGCCCGCGGAGGTAGCGGGAGGGTAAGCTACAATGAGCAGTTCTTC. It yields the protein CASSPLARGGSGRVSYNEQFF.

This clonotype has more than one count but fewer than ten. This chain uses TRBV15 with TRBJ2-3, with 9 bases lining up with TRBD2. The CDR3 is 16 amino acids. Losses at the gene ends were 1 base for V and 4 bases for J; bases not matched to a gene: 6. The germline V gene encodes CDR1 LNHNV and CDR2 YYDKDF (reference sequence). CDR3 DNA: TGTGCCACCAGCAGAGTCCGGCTAGCGGGACCAGATACGCAGTATTTT. It translates to CATSRVRLAGPDTQYF.